The T cell receptor beta chain described here comes from a study of CD8+ T cells in alopecia areata (dated by TCRdb to 2016 to 2018). For the wider study: The treated patients, all with moderate-to-severe alopecia areata, were enrolled in an open-label pilot trial of oral tofacitinib given at 5 to 10 mg twice daily. Amplification of TCRbeta CDR3 regions was done by immunoSEQ multiplex PCR using 35 Vbeta forward primers and 13 Jbeta reverse primers. To study T cell clonal expansion in alopecia areata, the researchers applied high-throughput TCRbeta sequencing to both the C3H/HeJ mouse model and human patients. For the treated patients, the SALT score, which quantifies what percentage of scalp surface area is affected, served as the measure of disease severity. Human TCRbeta sequencing covered scalp tissue and sorted CD4+ and CD8+ peripheral blood T cells from patchy and totalis/universalis alopecia areata patients and healthy controls. Patients received tofacitinib for 6 to 18 months and were then followed off drug for 6 months to check for delayed response and recurrence. Scalp clonality was compared among normal scalp (n=4), patchy alopecia areata scalp (n=8), and alopecia totalis/universalis scalp (n=8). Biopsies were taken from tofacitinib-treated patients at baseline and again at 4 and 24 weeks into treatment, and several of those patients also had a later scalp biopsy. RNA was extracted with the PAXgene miRNA kit for fixed scalp, the miRNeasy kit for PBMCs, and the RNeasy kit for mouse skin. Results and caveats for the whole study, not just this receptor: The treated cohort was small, with a single nonresponder, so links between baseline CD8+ expansion and response need larger studies. Shared TCR sequences between patients were less evident than in mice, which may be partly attributable to HLA diversity in the patient population. During tofacitinib treatment, many expanded lesional clones stuck around in both scalp and blood, and this persistence may partly explain why relapse happens after treatment is stopped. Compared with normal scalp, lesional scalp had higher clonality and more expanded CD8+ clones, particularly in alopecia totalis/universalis, a pattern that suggests antigenic drive. Tofacitinib significantly decreased scalp clonality and the number of expanded CD8+ clones among the top 100 scalp clones. Scalp TCR repertoire analysis is complicated because resident alphabeta T cells in normal human skin are also sequenced, whereas mouse skin is dominated by gammadelta T cells.

Library generation was performed with the immunoSEQ multiplex PCR assay. RNA was extracted from all samples and reverse transcribed into cDNA as template for TCR sequencing. SuperScript III was used to make first-strand cDNA, primed with a 2:1 mix of oligo-dT and random hexamers. A synthetic immune receptor repertoire was used to assess amplification bias, and residual bias was removed computationally. Processing in the source paper ran as follows. Raw reads were preprocessed to remove errors, and CDR3 was defined by IMGT conventions from the conserved cysteine to phenylalanine. Clonality was computed by normalizing Shannon entropy by log2 of the number of productive unique TCRs and subtracting the result from 1. Scalp TCRbeta sequences were cross-referenced with sorted blood CD4 and CD8 repertoires so that the CD4 or CD8 identity of scalp clones could be inferred. TCRdb holds this immuneACCESS table with in-frame rearrangements only. Some clones are missing; in checked studies, unresolved V genes explain under half, and the rest has no known cause. V, J and clone size are those of that table, while D and trimming were read from the DNA. This sample gives about 200,000 clones in total; around three fifths of them show up just once. About 1.3% of the sample belongs to the ten largest clones.

What the treatment or condition label conveys for this sample: oral pan-JAK inhibitor, 5-10 mg twice daily. From alopecia areata patients, peripheral blood was collected along with lesional scalp punch biopsies. PBMCs were separated by density centrifugation and stained for CD3, CD4 and CD8, after which CD4+ and CD8+ T cells were sorted on a FACSAria. As regards this clone: The specificity of this receptor is unknown. Per-base quality was not reported, and no clone a single base away is much larger than it.

V is reduced by 3 bases and J by 7 bases, leaving a spacing of 10 bases between them. From its cysteine to its phenylalanine, the CDR3 spans 13 amino acids. The CDR3 DNA has 39 bases and is translated from base 1. CDR1 and CDR2, looked up from the germline V gene (reference sequence), are GTSNPN and SVGIG. The rearrangement combines TRBV30 with TRBJ1-6; the D gene is not confidently resolved. The TCR was taken from a human donor with alopecia areata. Sequenced material: CD4+ T cells sorted from blood, taken around week 50, from a patient treated with tofacitinib. For the CDR3, the sequence is CAWRSGLNSPLHF. Here is the DNA: TGTGCCTGGAGGTCGGGGTTAAATTCACCCCTCCACTTT.